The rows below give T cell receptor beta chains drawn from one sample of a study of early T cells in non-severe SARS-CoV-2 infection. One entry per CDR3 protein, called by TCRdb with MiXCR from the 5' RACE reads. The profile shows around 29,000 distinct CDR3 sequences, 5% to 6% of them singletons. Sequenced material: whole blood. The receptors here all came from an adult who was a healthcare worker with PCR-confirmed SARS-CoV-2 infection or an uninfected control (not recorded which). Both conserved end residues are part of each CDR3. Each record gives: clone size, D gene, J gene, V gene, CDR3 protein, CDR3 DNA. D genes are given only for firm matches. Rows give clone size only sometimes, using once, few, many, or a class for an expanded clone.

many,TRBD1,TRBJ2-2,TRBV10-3,CAIRKTGVGNTGELFF,TGTGCCATCAGGAAGACAGGGGTAGGGAACACCGGGGAGCTGTTTTTT
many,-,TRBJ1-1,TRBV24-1,CATSAGQNTEAFF,TGTGCCACCAGTGCCGGACAGAACACTGAAGCTTTCTTT
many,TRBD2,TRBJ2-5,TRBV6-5,CASSYIGFGRDKETQYF,TGTGCCAGCAGTTACATCGGATTCGGGAGGGACAAAGAGACCCAGTACTTC
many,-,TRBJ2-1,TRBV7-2,CASTLLSTTYNEQFF,TGTGCCAGCACCCTCCTATCTACTACCTACAATGAGCAGTTCTTC
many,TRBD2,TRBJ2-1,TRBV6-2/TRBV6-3,CASSKLAGIYNEQFF,TGTGCCAGCAGTAAACTAGCGGGAATCTACAATGAGCAGTTCTTC
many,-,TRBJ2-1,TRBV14,CASSQGKGPSYNEQFF,TGTGCCAGCAGCCAAGGGAAAGGTCCCTCCTACAATGAGCAGTTCTTC
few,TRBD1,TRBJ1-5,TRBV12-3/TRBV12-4,CASTTWGQGNQPQHF,TGTGCCAGCACTACGTGGGGACAGGGCAATCAGCCCCAGCATTTT
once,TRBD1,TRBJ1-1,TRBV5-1,CASSSTGDTEAFF,TGCGCCAGCAGCTCGACAGGGGACACTGAAGCTTTCTTT
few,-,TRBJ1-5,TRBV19,CASSIEATRQPQHF,TGTGCCAGTAGTATAGAAGCCACGCGGCAGCCCCAGCATTTT
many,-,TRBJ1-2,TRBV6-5,CASSYSSDSTNYGYTF,TGTGCCAGCAGTTACTCGTCGGATTCCACTAACTATGGCTACACCTTC
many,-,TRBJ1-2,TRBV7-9,CASSLAGIANYGYTF,TGTGCCAGCAGCTTAGCTGGAATTGCTAACTATGGCTACACCTTC
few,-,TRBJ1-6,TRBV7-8,CASSLLNVNSPLHF,TGTGCCAGCAGCTTACTTAATGTAAATTCACCCCTCCACTTT
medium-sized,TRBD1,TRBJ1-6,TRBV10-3,CAISQGASYNSPLHF,TGTGCCATCAGTCAGGGGGCCTCCTATAATTCACCCCTCCACTTT
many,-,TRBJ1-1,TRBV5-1,CASRPGQLNTEAFF,TGCGCCAGCAGACCCGGACAGCTGAACACTGAAGCTTTCTTT
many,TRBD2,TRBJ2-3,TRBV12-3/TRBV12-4,CASSPLAEGTDTQYF,TGTGCCAGCAGCCCACTAGCGGAAGGCACAGATACGCAGTATTTT
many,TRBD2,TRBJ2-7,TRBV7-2,CASSSGLAAYEQYF,TGTGCCAGCAGCTCGGGACTAGCGGCTTACGAGCAGTACTTC
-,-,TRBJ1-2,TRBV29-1,CSVEDPLVYGYTF,TGCAGCGTTGAAGACCCCCTAGTCTATGGCTACACCTTC
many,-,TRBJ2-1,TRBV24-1,CATSGGALGNEQFF,TGTGCCACCAGTGGGGGGGCCCTAGGGAATGAGCAGTTCTTC
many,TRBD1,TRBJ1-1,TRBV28,CASSLGTGLNTEAFF,TGTGCCAGCAGCCTAGGGACAGGGCTGAACACTGAAGCTTTCTTT
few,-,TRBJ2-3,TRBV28,CASSPDTSTDTQYF,TGTGCCAGCAGTCCGGACACTAGCACAGATACGCAGTATTTT
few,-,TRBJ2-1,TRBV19,CASSTGLDPYNEQFF,TGTGCCAGTAGTACCGGACTGGACCCCTACAATGAGCAGTTCTTC
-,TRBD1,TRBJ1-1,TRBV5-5,CASTLRDRGPLNFTEAFF,TGTGCCAGCACCCTGAGGGACAGGGGGCCACTAAATTTCACTGAAGCTTTCTTT
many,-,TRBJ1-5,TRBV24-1,CATSDSQGFNQPQHF,TGTGCCACCAGTGATTCGCAGGGATTCAATCAGCCCCAGCATTTT
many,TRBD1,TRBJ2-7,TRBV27,CASSGQGIGEQYF,TGTGCCAGCAGTGGACAGGGAATAGGCGAGCAGTACTTC
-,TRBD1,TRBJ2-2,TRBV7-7,CASSSDRGTGELFF,TGTGCCAGCAGCTCGGACAGGGGAACCGGGGAGCTGTTTTTT
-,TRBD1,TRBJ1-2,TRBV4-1,CASSPPGQEAVVYGYTF,TGCGCCAGCAGCCCGCCCGGACAGGAGGCGGTAGTCTATGGCTACACCTTC
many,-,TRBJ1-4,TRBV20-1,CSARVLGDTEKLFF,TGCAGTGCTAGAGTCTTAGGGGACACTGAAAAACTGTTTTTT
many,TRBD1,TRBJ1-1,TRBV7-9,CASSKGQGWRNTEAFF,TGTGCCAGCAGCAAGGGACAGGGGTGGAGGAACACTGAAGCTTTCTTT
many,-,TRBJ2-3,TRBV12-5,CASGLGASAFTDTQYF,TGTGCTAGTGGCCTCGGGGCTAGCGCCTTCACAGATACGCAGTATTTT
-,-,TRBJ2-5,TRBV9,CASSPSPLVGQTQYF,TGTGCCAGCAGCCCCAGTCCCTTGGTAGGGCAGACCCAGTACTTC
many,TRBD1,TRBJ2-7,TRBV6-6,CASSSTGTPNEQYF,TGTGCCAGCAGTTCGACAGGGACCCCTAACGAGCAGTACTTC
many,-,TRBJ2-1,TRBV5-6,CASSPGDRWNGNEQFF,TGTGCCAGCAGCCCGGGGGACCGGTGGAATGGCAATGAGCAGTTCTTC
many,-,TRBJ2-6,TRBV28,CASSLLGTSGANVLTF,TGTGCCAGCAGTTTACTCGGGACTTCTGGGGCCAACGTCCTGACTTTC